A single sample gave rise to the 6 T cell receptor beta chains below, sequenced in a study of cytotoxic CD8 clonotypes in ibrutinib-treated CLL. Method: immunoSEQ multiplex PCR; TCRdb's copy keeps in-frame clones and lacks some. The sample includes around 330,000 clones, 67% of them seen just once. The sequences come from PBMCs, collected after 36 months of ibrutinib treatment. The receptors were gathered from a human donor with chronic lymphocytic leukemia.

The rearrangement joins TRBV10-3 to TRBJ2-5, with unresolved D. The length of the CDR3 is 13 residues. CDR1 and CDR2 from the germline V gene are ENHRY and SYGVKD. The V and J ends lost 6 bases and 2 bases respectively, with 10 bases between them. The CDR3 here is CAIRDETQETQYF. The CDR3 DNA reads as TGTGCCATCAGGGACGAAACTCAAGAGACCCAGTACTTC.

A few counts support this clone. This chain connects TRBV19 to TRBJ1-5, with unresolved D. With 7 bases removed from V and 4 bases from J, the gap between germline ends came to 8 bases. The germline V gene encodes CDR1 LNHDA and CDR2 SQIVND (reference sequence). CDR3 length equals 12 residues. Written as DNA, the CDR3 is TGTGCCAGTATGGACGGAAATCAGCCCCAGCATTTT. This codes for CASMDGNQPQHF. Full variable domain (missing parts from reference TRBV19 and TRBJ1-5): DGGITQSPKYLFRKEGQNVTLSCEQNLNHDAMYWYRQDPGQGLRLIYYSQIVNDFQKGDIAEGYSVSREKKESFPLTVTSAQKNPTAFYLCASMDGNQPQHFGDGTRLSIL.

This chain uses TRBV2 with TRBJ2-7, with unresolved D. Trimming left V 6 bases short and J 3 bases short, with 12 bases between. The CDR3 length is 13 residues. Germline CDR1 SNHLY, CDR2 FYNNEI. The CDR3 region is CASRTNRRYEQYF. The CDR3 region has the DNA TGTGCCAGCAGAACAAACCGGCGCTACGAGCAGTACTTC.

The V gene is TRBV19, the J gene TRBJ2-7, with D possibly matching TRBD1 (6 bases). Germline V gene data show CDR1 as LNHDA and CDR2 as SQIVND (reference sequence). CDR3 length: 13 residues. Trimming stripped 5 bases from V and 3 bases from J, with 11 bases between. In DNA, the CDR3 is TGTGCCAGTAGTTGGACAGTCGACTACGAGCAGTACTTC. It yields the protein CASSWTVDYEQYF.

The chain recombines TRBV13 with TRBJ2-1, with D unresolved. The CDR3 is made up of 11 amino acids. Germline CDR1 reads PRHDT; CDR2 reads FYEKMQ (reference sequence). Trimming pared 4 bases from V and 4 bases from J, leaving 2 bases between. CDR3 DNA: TGTGCCAGCAGCTGGTACAATGAGCAGTTCTTC. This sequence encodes CASSWYNEQFF.

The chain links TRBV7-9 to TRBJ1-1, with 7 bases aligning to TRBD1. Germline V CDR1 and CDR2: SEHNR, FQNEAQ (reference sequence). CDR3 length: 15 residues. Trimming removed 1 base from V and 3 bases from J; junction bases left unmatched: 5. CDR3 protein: CASSLGAGGDTEAFF. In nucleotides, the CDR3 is TGTGCCAGCAGCTTAGGAGCAGGGGGAGACACTGAAGCTTTCTTT.